This T cell receptor beta chain originates from a study of shared clonotypes between healthy human individuals. Findings of the study overall: Clonotypes shared by all four donors outscored non-shared clonotypes in generation probability. Naive subsets, compared against memory subsets, generally had larger estimated richness values.

As for this clone: No antigen is known for it.

DNA at 200 ng, about 30,000 T cell genomes, went into sorted-subset replicate PCRs. Libraries were prepared by immunoSEQ multiplex PCR; TCRdb keeps only in-frame clonotypes and omits some of them. Among about 2.2 million clones listed, 93% were seen once. Only CD45RO-negative cells positively selected for CCR7 counted as naive CD8 cells, so terminally differentiated effector memory CD45RA+ cells were excluded. Germline values: CDR1 ENHRY, CDR2 SYGVKD. The trim removed 3 bases at V and 4 bases at J, leaving 10 bases unmatched. The CDR3 is 17 residues long. Material: naive CD8+ T cells from PBMCs. The genes are TRBV10-3 and TRBJ2-2; 8 bases agree with TRBD2. The clonotype comes from a man younger than 30 in good health. Some clones in this sample may be carry-over from other donors' samples. The CDR3 sequence is CAISDRISGRSTGELFF. CDR3 coding DNA: TGTGCCATCAGTGATAGGATAAGCGGGAGAAGCACCGGGGAGCTGTTTTTT.